These 30 T cell receptor beta chains came from one sample sequenced in a study of cytomegalovirus exposure and HLA in healthy donors. PCR primers comprised 60 Vbeta and 13 Jbeta primers. Assay used: immunoSEQ multiplex PCR; TCRdb lists only in-frame clones, some missing. This sample has around 150,000 clones, with more than 60% found just once. Sequencing used PBMCs. These receptors originate from a male donor in good health and CMV-seronegative.

The rearrangement links TRBV2 to TRBJ2-5, with a weak D call TRBD2 (6 bases). Looked up from germline, CDR1 is SNHLY and CDR2 is FYNNEI. The CDR3 runs 18 residues. Trimming shortened V by 4 bases and J by 7 bases, and 28 bases separated the two germline ends. Here the CDR3 DNA reads TGTGCCAGCAGTGGGCACCGGGACTTAACCTCACTATACGGGACCCAGTACTTC. This gives the protein CASSGHRDLTSLYGTQYF.

V gene TRBV5-1 combines with J gene TRBJ1-4; D is undetermined. The CDR3 totals 14 residues. The V end was cut by 3 bases, the J end by 0 bases, with 6 bases between. The V gene's germline CDR1 is SGHRS and CDR2 YFSETQ. CDR3 sequence: CASSSDSTNEKLFF. CDR3 bases: TGCGCCAGCAGCTCAGACTCAACTAATGAAAAACTGTTTTTT.

This chain uses TRBV11-2 with TRBJ2-7; 8 positions agree with TRBD2. The germline CDR1 and CDR2 sequences are SGHAT and FQNNGV. With V trimmed by 5 bases and J by 2 bases, 8 bases remained unmatched. The CDR3 length is 15 residues. CDR3 amino acids: CASSQLGLVTYEQYF. CDR3 sequence (DNA): TGTGCCAGCAGCCAGTTGGGACTAGTTACCTACGAGCAGTACTTC.

With respect to this clone: Sequence at one end of the junction differs from germline and may be a read error. This chain joins TRBV5-6 and TRBJ1-2; D is possibly TRBD1 (6 bases). The CDR3 sequence is 13 residues long. From germline, CDR1 is SGHDT and CDR2 YYEEEE. The CDR3 DNA sequence: TGTGCCAGCACCACGAAGGGAGGGGGGCGATCCTCTTTC. Its protein product is CASTTKGGGRSSF.

The V gene is TRBV7-9, the J gene TRBJ2-3, with D possibly matching TRBD1 (7 bases). The V and J ends lost 5 bases and 5 bases respectively, with 20 bases between them. CDR3 length equals 16 residues. The germline CDR1 and CDR2 sequences are SEHNR and FQNEAQ (reference sequence). The chain's CDR3 is CASSRQGLGGVDTQYF. The CDR3 DNA follows: TGTGCCAGCAGCCGACAGGGCCTAGGCGGGGTAGATACGCAGTATTTT.

This clone showed up just once. The CDR3 sequence: CASGRTGVETQYF. CDR3 nucleotide sequence: TGTGCCAGCGGACGGACAGGGGTCGAGACCCAGTACTTC. This chain links TRBV2 with TRBJ2-5, with TRBD1 matching 9 bases. V dropped 8 bases and J dropped 5; count of bases not matched to a gene: 6. The germline V gene encodes CDR1 SNHLY and CDR2 FYNNEI. The CDR3 runs 13 residues.

The chain has TRBV7-2 and TRBJ2-7; 11 bases line up with TRBD1. Unmatched junction bases numbered 4, after V lost 4 bases and J lost 5 bases. Germline V gives CDR1 SGHTA, CDR2 FQGNSA. The length of the CDR3 is 14 residues. CDR3: CASSSGQGGHEQYF. The CDR3 DNA reads TGTGCCAGCAGCTCGGGACAGGGGGGGCACGAGCAGTACTTC.

The table lists this clone with a few counts. The V and J genes are TRBV10-1 and TRBJ2-3; the D is unclear. Trimming pared 2 bases from V and 1 base from J, leaving 7 bases between. This CDR3 is built from 14 residues. Germline CDR1 and CDR2: WNHNN and SYGVQD (reference sequence). The CDR3 here is CASSEEPGTDTQYF. CDR3 coding DNA: TGCGCCAGCAGTGAGGAGCCCGGCACAGATACGCAGTATTTT.

The sample holds a few counts of this clone. The junction and the germline gene differ at one end; a read error may be behind it. The CDR3 spells CPSSLGSGVGDEQYF. The CDR3 region has the DNA TGTCCCAGCAGCTTAGGTTCGGGGGTAGGGGACGAGCAGTACTTC. This chain connects TRBV7-9 to TRBJ2-7; tentative D call: TRBD2 (6 bases). The CDR3 consists of 15 residues. CDR1 is SEHNR and CDR2 is FQNEAQ in the germline V gene (reference sequence).

This chain uses TRBV2 with TRBJ2-5; TRBD2 aligns across 7 bases. Germline loops: CDR1 SNHLY, CDR2 FYNNEI. CDR3 length: 13 amino acids. V shed 4 bases, J shed 5 bases, and the junction held 4 bases outside the gene matches. DNA for the CDR3: TGTGCCAGCAGTGGGGGGGGAGGCGAGACCCAGTACTTC. Translation gives CASSGGGGETQYF.

V is TRBV9 and J is TRBJ2-5; 11 bases match TRBD2. V was clipped by 2 bases and J by 4 bases; unmatched bases: 7. The CDR3 is 16 amino acids. Germline V gene lookup returns CDR1 SGDLS and CDR2 YYNGEE. CDR3 DNA: TGTGCCAGCAGCGTGGGTAGCGGGAGGGCCGGAGAGACCCAGTACTTC. It codes for CASSVGSGRAGETQYF.

This clone was found a few times. This sequence joins TRBV10-1 and TRBJ2-7, with a tentative D call TRBD1 (7 bases). Germline V gene sequence: CDR1 WNHNN, CDR2 SYGVQD (reference sequence). The CDR3 loop spans 14 amino acids. Trimming shortened V by 4 bases and J by 0 bases, and 10 bases separated the two germline ends. The chain's CDR3 is CASSGQGGSYEQYF. The CDR3 nucleotides are TGCGCCAGCAGTGGACAGGGAGGCTCCTACGAGCAGTACTTC.

This clone was seen a few times. The V gene is TRBV6-6, the J gene TRBJ2-7, with 8 nucleotides matching TRBD1. Germline V gene sequence: CDR1 MNHNY, CDR2 SVGAGI (reference sequence). V dropped 0 bases and J dropped 5; count of bases not matched to a gene: 3. The CDR3 loop spans 14 amino acids. The CDR3 nucleotides are TGTGCCAGCAGTTACTCGGACAGGGTAAACGAGCAGTACTTC. Protein: CASSYSDRVNEQYF.

This clone was counted a few times. V is TRBV4-1 and J is TRBJ1-2, with TRBD1 as a possible D gene (5 bases). The CDR3 length is 16 residues. The germline CDR1 and CDR2 sequences are MGHRA and YSYEKL. V was cut by 0 bases and J by 3 bases, with 14 bases left in between. The CDR3 nucleotides are TGCGCCAGCAGCCAAGAATGGGGCAGTCGCCACTATGGCTACACCTTC. Amino acids: CASSQEWGSRHYGYTF.

The gene calls are TRBV18 and TRBJ2-7, with a possible D match to TRBD2 (5 bases). V lost 3 bases, J lost 3 bases, and 15 bases lay in between. There are 15 residues in the CDR3. Germline assignment: CDR1 KGHSH and CDR2 LQKENI. This CDR3 is CASSPKRGEGYEQYF. The CDR3 DNA sequence: TGTGCCAGCTCACCTAAACGGGGTGAGGGCTACGAGCAGTACTTC.

The rearrangement joins TRBV30 to TRBJ1-1; D gene uncertain. The CDR3 consists of 11 residues. Germline V lookup: CDR1 GTSNPN, CDR2 SVGIG (reference sequence). With 0 bases removed from V and 8 bases from J, the gap between germline ends came to 7 bases. The CDR3 region has the DNA TGTGCCTGGAGTGTACCCAGGGAAGCTTTCTTT. Protein: CAWSVPREAFF.

This clone was seen once. This chain joins TRBV18 and TRBJ1-4; 9 positions agree with TRBD1. CDR1 is KGHSH and CDR2 is LQKENI in the germline V gene. The CDR3 runs to 14 residues. Trimming removed 4 bases from V and 5 bases from J; junction bases left unmatched: 2. This CDR3 reads CASSRTGVNEKLFF. Here the CDR3 DNA reads TGTGCCAGCTCACGGACAGGGGTGAATGAAAAACTGTTTTTT.

V and J are TRBV4-1 and TRBJ2-3; 8 bases are a match to TRBD2. The CDR3 loop spans 19 amino acids. Germline V lookup: CDR1 MGHRA, CDR2 YSYEKL. With 0 bases clipped from V and 2 bases from J, the junction kept 13 bases outside the gene matches. CDR3 coding DNA: TGCGCCAGCAGCCAAGATTGGGGTCGGGCTAGCGGGTTCACAGATACGCAGTATTTT. Its translation: CASSQDWGRASGFTDTQYF.

The CDR3 sequence: CASSPLAGKETQYF. The CDR3 DNA reads as TGTGCCAGCAGTCCGCTAGCGGGGAAAGAGACCCAGTACTTC. The chain couples TRBV27 to TRBJ2-5; 9 bases are shared with TRBD2. The V gene end was trimmed by 5 bases and the J gene end by 3 bases; junction bases not matched to a gene: 4. The CDR3 sequence is 14 residues long. Per germline, CDR1 MNHEY and CDR2 SMNVEV (reference sequence).

Turning to this clone: Compared with germline, one end of the junction differs, possibly owing to a read error. The J gene is TRBJ1-5, the V gene TRBV6-1, with no clear D. Germline V lookup: CDR1 MNHNS, CDR2 SASEGT. This CDR3 has 15 amino acids. The CDR3: CPSSPLGSSNQPQHF. CDR3 bases: TGTCCCAGCAGCCCCCTAGGCAGTAGCAATCAGCCCCAGCATTTT.

V usage is TRBV4-1 and J usage is TRBJ1-1, with D unclear. This CDR3 is 17 amino acids long. Trimming removed 0 bases from V and 5 bases from J, with 19 bases in between. Germline CDR1 is MGHRA and CDR2 is YSYEKL. The CDR3, as DNA: TGCGCCAGCAGCCAAGATCTACTAGGCGGGGTCCTGACTGAAGCTTTCTTT. Protein product: CASSQDLLGGVLTEAFF.

The chain recombines TRBV28 with TRBJ1-1; D is possibly TRBD1 (5 bases). V was clipped by 2 bases and J by 0 bases, with 13 bases between them. The CDR3 contains 16 residues. In germline, CDR1 is MDHEN, CDR2 SYDVKM. The CDR3 DNA reads TGTGCCAGCAGTTTAGGTCTTTCAGGGATGAACACTGAAGCTTTCTTT. Residues: CASSLGLSGMNTEAFF.

This chain joins TRBV9 and TRBJ1-1, with TRBD1 matching over 10 bases. The CDR3 is 14 residues long. Per germline, CDR1 SGDLS and CDR2 YYNGEE. The V segment lost 4 bases and the J segment 5 bases; nucleotides outside the gene matches: 5. CDR3 DNA: TGTGCCAGCAGCCTCCAGGGACAGGGGACTGAAGCTTTCTTT. It codes for CASSLQGQGTEAFF.

This chain connects TRBV9 to TRBJ2-5; TRBD2 matches at 9 bases. The J call may not be correct, given that the DNA end is closer to TRBJ2-7. The CDR3 contains 14 residues. CDR1 is SGDLS, CDR2 YYNGEE, per germline. CDR3 amino acids: CASSVGGLALEQYF. The CDR3 bases are TGTGCCAGCAGCGTAGGGGGACTAGCACTCGAGCAGTACTTC.

This rearrangement joins TRBV2 to TRBJ1-1; weak D call: TRBD1 (5 bases). The CDR3 consists of 11 residues. Germline CDR1 reads SNHLY; CDR2 reads FYNNEI. Deletions cut 6 bases from V and 6 bases from J, with 8 bases between. Here the CDR3 reads CASRGLAEAFF. The DNA of the CDR3 is TGTGCCAGCAGGGGGCTCGCTGAAGCTTTCTTT.

Details on this clone: Its ends do not fully match the called genes, so a read error is possible. The chain uses TRBV9 and TRBJ1-5, with D perhaps TRBD1 (5 bases). CDR1 is SGDLS and CDR2 is YYNGEE in the germline V gene. This CDR3 has 17 amino acids. In DNA form, the CDR3 reads TGTGCCAGCCGCGTAGAAGTAACCAGGGAGGGCAATCAGCCCCAGCATTTT. This gives the protein CASRVEVTREGNQPQHF.

The V and J genes are TRBV28 and TRBJ2-7, with a possible D match to TRBD1 (6 bases). CDR3 length: 15 residues. Germline CDR1 MDHEN, CDR2 SYDVKM. Trimming shortened V by 6 bases and J by 0 bases, and 15 bases separated the two germline ends. The CDR3 region has the DNA TGTGCCAGCAGCTTGAGGGGGATCAACTCCTACGAGCAGTACTTC. Its protein product is CASSLRGINSYEQYF. The variable domain in full, completed from reference TRBV28 and TRBJ2-7, reads DVKVTQSSRYLVKRTGEKVFLECVQDMDHENMFWYRQDPGLGLRLIYFSYDVKMKEKGDIPEGYSVSREKKERFSLILESASTNQTSMYLCASSLRGINSYEQYFGPGTRLTVT.

The rearrangement links TRBV5-1 to TRBJ1-1; a weak D match, TRBD1 (5 bases). This CDR3 is built from 14 residues. CDR1 is SGHRS and CDR2 is YFSETQ in the germline V gene. V shed 5 bases and J shed 1 base, with 12 bases lying between them. CDR3 loop: CASRSGLSNTEAFF. The CDR3 DNA reads TGCGCCAGCAGATCGGGACTCTCGAACACTGAAGCTTTCTTT. The whole variable domain, remainder taken from reference TRBV5-1 and TRBJ1-1, is KAGVTQTPRYLIKTRGQQVTLSCSPISGHRSVSWYQQTPGQGLQFLFEYFSETQRNKGNFPGRFSGRQFSNSRSEMNVSTLELGDSALYLCASRSGLSNTEAFFGQGTRLTVV.

The rearrangement joins TRBV30 to TRBJ2-7; tentative D call: TRBD1 (6 bases). The V end was cut by 3 bases, the J end by 4 bases, with 7 bases between. Germline CDR1 is GTSNPN and CDR2 is SVGIG (reference sequence). The CDR3 length is 11 residues. The CDR3 protein is CAWRGAYEQYF. The CDR3 DNA follows: TGTGCCTGGAGGGGGGCATACGAGCAGTACTTC.

The V gene is TRBV10-1, the J gene TRBJ2-7, with 11 bases that match TRBD2. With 2 bases clipped from V and 0 bases from J, the junction kept 6 bases outside the gene matches. There are 17 residues in the CDR3. Germline lookup yields CDR1 WNHNN and CDR2 SYGVQD (reference sequence). CDR3 nucleotide sequence: TGCGCCAGCAGTGAGGGGACTAGCGGAAGGACCTCCTACGAGCAGTACTTC. Translation gives CASSEGTSGRTSYEQYF.